The sequence of this T cell receptor (beta chain) was determined in a study of CD8+ T cells in alopecia areata. This sample's treatment: oral pan-JAK inhibitor, 5-10 mg twice daily. Researchers gathered lesional scalp punch biopsies and peripheral blood from patients with alopecia areata. In each case, RNA was isolated and then reverse transcribed into cDNA as the sequencing template. Data came from immunoSEQ multiplex PCR; TCRdb stores just in-frame clones and leaves some out. The repertoire holds approximately 210,000 clones, with more than 60% as singletons. This clone was found once. The receptor comes from a human donor with alopecia areata. The input for sequencing was CD4+ T cells sorted from blood, taken around week 46, from a patient treated with tofacitinib.

The CDR3 DNA sequence: TGTGCCAGCAGTGCCTCACAGGGGGCTCGATCGAACACCGGGGAGCTGTTTTTT. It yields the protein CASSASQGARSNTGELFF. J is TRBJ2-2 and V is TRBV2; 9 nucleotides match TRBD1. CDR3 length: 18 amino acids. Germline V gene data show CDR1 as SNHLY and CDR2 as FYNNEI. After removal of 4 bases from V and 0 bases from J, the junction contained 9 bases not matched to a gene.